The rows below give T cell receptor beta chains drawn from one sample of a study of identical twins. TCRdb used MiXCR to reprocess the 5' RACE reads, holding one entry per CDR3 protein. Of roughly 500,000 distinct CDR3 sequences listed, roughly 21% are singletons. The data also belong to a second study, concerning T cells expressing NK-cell markers.

Sequencing was performed on CD4+ T cells sorted from blood. Every receptor here comes from a woman under 30 in good health. The CDR3 runs from the conserved cysteine through the conserved F or W. The D gene is left open where the match is weak. Size is stated for part of the rows, as once, few or many counts, or as a class when the clone is expanded.

abundance: NA
d_gene: TRBD1
j_gene: TRBJ2-7
v_gene: TRBV20-1
CDR3aa: CSARKTGGVAAYF
CDR3nt: TGCAGTGCTAGAAAGACAGGGGGCGTTGCCGCGTACTTC

abundance: many
d_gene: NA
j_gene: TRBJ1-3
v_gene: TRBV4-2
CDR3aa: CASSQKNDHSGNTIYF
CDR3nt: TGTGCCAGCAGCCAAAAAAACGACCACTCTGGAAACACCATATATTTT

abundance: NA
d_gene: NA
j_gene: TRBJ1-2
v_gene: TRBV20-1
CDR3aa: CSARPPSVVGGYTF
CDR3nt: TGCAGTGCTAGACCTCCATCCGTTGTGGGAGGCTACACCTTC

abundance: NA
d_gene: TRBD2
j_gene: TRBJ2-3
v_gene: TRBV20-1
CDR3aa: CSAPSSGTTDTQYF
CDR3nt: TGCAGTGCTCCGTCTAGCGGCACCACAGATACGCAGTATTTT

abundance: NA
d_gene: NA
j_gene: TRBJ1-2
v_gene: TRBV20-1
CDR3aa: CSASGEILGYTF
CDR3nt: TGCAGTGCTAGCGGGGAGATCTTGGGCTACACCTTC

abundance: NA
d_gene: NA
j_gene: TRBJ2-7
v_gene: TRBV7-2
CDR3aa: CASRFLLTGEQYF
CDR3nt: TGTGCCAGCAGATTCCTCCTAACGGGCGAGCAGTACTTC

abundance: many
d_gene: TRBD1
j_gene: TRBJ1-2
v_gene: TRBV10-3
CDR3aa: CAISKDRTNYGYTF
CDR3nt: TGTGCCATCAGCAAGGACAGGACTAACTATGGCTACACCTTC

abundance: NA
d_gene: TRBD2
j_gene: TRBJ2-7
v_gene: TRBV6-1
CDR3aa: CATLGLAGDEQYF
CDR3nt: TGTGCCACCCTCGGACTAGCGGGAGACGAGCAGTACTTC

abundance: few
d_gene: NA
j_gene: TRBJ2-1
v_gene: TRBV10-3
CDR3aa: CAISRAVENEQFF
CDR3nt: TGTGCCATCAGTCGGGCAGTGGAGAATGAGCAGTTCTTC

abundance: NA
d_gene: NA
j_gene: TRBJ2-1
v_gene: TRBV5-1
CDR3aa: CASSSFDGTPLVDEQFF
CDR3nt: TGCGCCAGCAGCTCCTTTGACGGGACTCCCCTGGTGGATGAGCAGTTCTTC

abundance: NA
d_gene: NA
j_gene: TRBJ2-2
v_gene: TRBV7-9
CDR3aa: CASKIQGHTGELFF
CDR3nt: TGTGCCAGCAAGATCCAGGGTCACACCGGGGAGCTGTTTTTT

abundance: few
d_gene: NA
j_gene: TRBJ2-7
v_gene: TRBV6-5
CDR3aa: CASRGETYEQYF
CDR3nt: TGTGCCAGCAGGGGGGAGACCTACGAGCAGTACTTC

abundance: many
d_gene: NA
j_gene: TRBJ2-3
v_gene: TRBV20-1
CDR3aa: CSARGTPDTQYF
CDR3nt: TGCAGTGCTAGGGGTACTCCTGATACGCAGTATTTT

abundance: few
d_gene: NA
j_gene: TRBJ2-7
v_gene: TRBV18
CDR3aa: CASSPIGAEQYF
CDR3nt: TGTGCCAGCTCACCTATAGGGGCCGAGCAGTACTTC

abundance: few
d_gene: NA
j_gene: TRBJ2-7
v_gene: TRBV20-1
CDR3aa: CSARVEIGKAAYEQYF
CDR3nt: TGCAGTGCTAGAGTAGAGATCGGCAAAGCAGCCTACGAGCAGTACTTC

abundance: NA
d_gene: NA
j_gene: TRBJ2-1
v_gene: TRBV5-1
CDR3aa: CASSPAGQTYNEQFF
CDR3nt: TGCGCCAGCAGCCCCGCGGGACAAACCTACAATGAGCAGTTCTTC

abundance: few
d_gene: TRBD2
j_gene: TRBJ2-7
v_gene: TRBV6-1
CDR3aa: CATQTSGRYEQYF
CDR3nt: TGTGCCACCCAGACTAGCGGGAGGTACGAGCAGTACTTC

abundance: NA
d_gene: NA
j_gene: TRBJ2-1
v_gene: TRBV20-1
CDR3aa: CSASGPGAGNEQFF
CDR3nt: TGCAGTGCTAGTGGACCCGGGGCTGGCAATGAGCAGTTCTTC

abundance: NA
d_gene: TRBD1
j_gene: TRBJ2-1
v_gene: TRBV5-1
CDR3aa: CASSFTGDEQFF
CDR3nt: TGCGCCAGCAGCTTCACAGGGGATGAGCAGTTCTTC

abundance: NA
d_gene: TRBD2
j_gene: TRBJ2-1
v_gene: TRBV20-1
CDR3aa: CSARDQRGGQEQFF
CDR3nt: TGCAGTGCTAGAGATCAGCGGGGGGGCCAGGAGCAGTTCTTC

abundance: NA
d_gene: NA
j_gene: TRBJ2-3
v_gene: TRBV20-1
CDR3aa: CSAGKGSNVDTQYF
CDR3nt: TGCAGTGCAGGGAAGGGGTCGAATGTGGATACGCAGTATTTT

abundance: many
d_gene: TRBD1
j_gene: TRBJ1-2
v_gene: TRBV12-3/TRBV12-4
CDR3aa: CASSLDRAGYTF
CDR3nt: TGTGCCAGCAGTTTGGACAGGGCGGGCTACACCTTC

abundance: NA
d_gene: NA
j_gene: TRBJ1-2
v_gene: TRBV20-1
CDR3aa: CSARNEKGYGYTF
CDR3nt: TGCAGTGCTAGAAACGAGAAAGGCTATGGCTACACCTTC

abundance: NA
d_gene: NA
j_gene: TRBJ1-2
v_gene: TRBV20-1
CDR3aa: CSAPTVLRRDYTF
CDR3nt: TGCAGTGCCCCGACAGTGCTACGTCGGGACTACACCTTC

abundance: NA
d_gene: TRBD1
j_gene: TRBJ1-1
v_gene: TRBV9
CDR3aa: CASSVGPPTGSLTEAFF
CDR3nt: TGTGCCAGCAGCGTAGGCCCCCCGACAGGGTCTTTGACTGAAGCTTTCTTT

abundance: NA
d_gene: TRBD1
j_gene: TRBJ1-2
v_gene: TRBV6-5
CDR3aa: CASSSERTGSHNYGYTF
CDR3nt: TGTGCCAGCAGTTCCGAAAGGACAGGGTCGCATAACTATGGCTACACCTTC

abundance: NA
d_gene: NA
j_gene: TRBJ2-5
v_gene: TRBV12-5
CDR3aa: CASGPGSTVETQYF
CDR3nt: TGTGCTAGTGGTCCGGGGTCTACGGTGGAGACCCAGTACTTC

abundance: NA
d_gene: NA
j_gene: TRBJ2-1
v_gene: TRBV6-5
CDR3aa: CASSYGDYKYEQFF
CDR3nt: TGTGCCAGCAGTTACGGCGACTACAAGTATGAGCAGTTCTTC

abundance: few
d_gene: TRBD2
j_gene: TRBJ2-7
v_gene: TRBV12-3/TRBV12-4
CDR3aa: CASQNSGGLYEQYF
CDR3nt: TGTGCCAGCCAGAATAGCGGGGGACTCTACGAGCAGTACTTC

abundance: NA
d_gene: NA
j_gene: TRBJ1-1
v_gene: TRBV3-1
CDR3aa: CASSQTHQNTEAFF
CDR3nt: TGTGCCAGCAGCCAGACCCACCAGAACACTGAAGCTTTCTTT

abundance: NA
d_gene: TRBD1
j_gene: TRBJ1-4
v_gene: TRBV10-3
CDR3aa: CAISPGTENEKLFF
CDR3nt: TGTGCCATCAGTCCCGGGACAGAGAATGAAAAACTGTTTTTT

abundance: few
d_gene: NA
j_gene: TRBJ2-7
v_gene: TRBV20-1
CDR3aa: CSARDSGTSYEQYF
CDR3nt: TGCAGTGCTAGAGATTCCGGGACTTCATACGAGCAGTACTTC

abundance: few
d_gene: NA
j_gene: TRBJ1-2
v_gene: TRBV18
CDR3aa: CASSPDDYGYTF
CDR3nt: TGTGCCAGCTCACCGGATGACTATGGCTACACCTTC

abundance: NA
d_gene: TRBD2
j_gene: TRBJ2-1
v_gene: TRBV10-3
CDR3aa: CAISTSGSSPGDEQFF
CDR3nt: TGTGCCATCAGTACTAGCGGATCTTCCCCGGGGGATGAGCAGTTCTTC

abundance: NA
d_gene: NA
j_gene: TRBJ1-4
v_gene: TRBV27
CDR3aa: CASRNTGLNEKLFF
CDR3nt: TGTGCCAGCAGGAATACAGGGCTCAATGAAAAACTGTTTTTT

abundance: NA
d_gene: NA
j_gene: TRBJ1-5
v_gene: TRBV20-1
CDR3aa: CSARETANQPQHF
CDR3nt: TGCAGTGCTAGAGAGACAGCCAATCAGCCCCAGCATTTT

abundance: NA
d_gene: NA
j_gene: TRBJ1-1
v_gene: TRBV27
CDR3aa: CASSSDRGNAEAFF
CDR3nt: TGTGCCAGCAGTTCGGATCGGGGTAATGCTGAAGCTTTCTTT

abundance: NA
d_gene: NA
j_gene: TRBJ2-3
v_gene: TRBV5-1
CDR3aa: CASSSGLQADTQYF
CDR3nt: TGCGCCAGCAGCTCGGGACTCCAGGCAGATACGCAGTATTTT

abundance: few
d_gene: NA
j_gene: TRBJ1-1
v_gene: TRBV5-1
CDR3aa: CASSLEGLSMSEAFF
CDR3nt: TGCGCCAGCAGCTTGGAGGGCTTAAGTATGTCTGAAGCTTTCTTT

abundance: few
d_gene: NA
j_gene: TRBJ1-1
v_gene: TRBV6-2/TRBV6-3
CDR3aa: CASNPPRMNTEAFF
CDR3nt: TGTGCCAGCAATCCCCCCAGGATGAACACTGAAGCTTTCTTT

abundance: NA
d_gene: NA
j_gene: TRBJ2-5
v_gene: TRBV5-5
CDR3aa: CASSPGMAVETQYF
CDR3nt: TGTGCCAGCAGCCCCGGGATGGCGGTGGAGACCCAGTACTTC